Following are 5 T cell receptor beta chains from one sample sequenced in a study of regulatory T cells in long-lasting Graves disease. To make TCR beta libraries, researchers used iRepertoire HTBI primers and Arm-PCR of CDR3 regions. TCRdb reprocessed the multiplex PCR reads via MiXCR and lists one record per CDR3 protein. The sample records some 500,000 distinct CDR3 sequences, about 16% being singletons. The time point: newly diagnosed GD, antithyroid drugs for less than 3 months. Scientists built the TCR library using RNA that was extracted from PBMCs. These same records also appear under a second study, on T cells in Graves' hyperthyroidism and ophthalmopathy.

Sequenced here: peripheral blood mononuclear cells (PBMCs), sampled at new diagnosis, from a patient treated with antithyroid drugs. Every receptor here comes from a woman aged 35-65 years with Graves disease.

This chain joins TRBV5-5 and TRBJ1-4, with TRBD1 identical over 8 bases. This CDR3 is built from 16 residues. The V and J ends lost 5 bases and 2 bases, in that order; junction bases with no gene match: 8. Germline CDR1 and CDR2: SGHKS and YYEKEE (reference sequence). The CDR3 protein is CASSRGQGVTNEKLFF. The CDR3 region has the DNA TGTGCCAGCAGTCGCGGACAGGGTGTGACTAATGAAAAACTGTTTTTT.

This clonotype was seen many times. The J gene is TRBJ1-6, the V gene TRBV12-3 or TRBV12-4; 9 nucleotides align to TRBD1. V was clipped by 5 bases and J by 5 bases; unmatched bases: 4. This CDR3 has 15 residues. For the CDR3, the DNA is TGTGCCAGCAGTCGGGACAGGGTCGATAATTCACCCCTCCACTTT. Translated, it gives CASSRDRVDNSPLHF.

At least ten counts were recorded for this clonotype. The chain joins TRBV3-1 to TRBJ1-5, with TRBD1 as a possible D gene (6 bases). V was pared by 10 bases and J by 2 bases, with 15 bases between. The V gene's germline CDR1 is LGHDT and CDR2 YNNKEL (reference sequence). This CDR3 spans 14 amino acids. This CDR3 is CATADSSGNQPQHF. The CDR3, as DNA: TGTGCCACCGCGGACAGCTCGGGCAATCAGCCCCAGCATTTT.

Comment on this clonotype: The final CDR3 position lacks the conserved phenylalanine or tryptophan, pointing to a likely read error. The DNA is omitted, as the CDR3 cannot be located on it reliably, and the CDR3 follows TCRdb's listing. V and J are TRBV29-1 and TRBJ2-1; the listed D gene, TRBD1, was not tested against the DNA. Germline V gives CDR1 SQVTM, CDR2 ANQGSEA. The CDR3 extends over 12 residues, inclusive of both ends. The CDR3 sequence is CSVDGGDTLRFL.

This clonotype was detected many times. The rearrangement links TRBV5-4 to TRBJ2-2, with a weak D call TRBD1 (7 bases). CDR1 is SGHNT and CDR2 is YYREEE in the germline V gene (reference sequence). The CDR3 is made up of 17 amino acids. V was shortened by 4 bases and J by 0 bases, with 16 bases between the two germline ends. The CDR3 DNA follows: TGTGCCAGCAGCGGAGGGGACAGTTGGACGAACACCGGGGAGCTGTTTTTT. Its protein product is CASSGGDSWTNTGELFF.